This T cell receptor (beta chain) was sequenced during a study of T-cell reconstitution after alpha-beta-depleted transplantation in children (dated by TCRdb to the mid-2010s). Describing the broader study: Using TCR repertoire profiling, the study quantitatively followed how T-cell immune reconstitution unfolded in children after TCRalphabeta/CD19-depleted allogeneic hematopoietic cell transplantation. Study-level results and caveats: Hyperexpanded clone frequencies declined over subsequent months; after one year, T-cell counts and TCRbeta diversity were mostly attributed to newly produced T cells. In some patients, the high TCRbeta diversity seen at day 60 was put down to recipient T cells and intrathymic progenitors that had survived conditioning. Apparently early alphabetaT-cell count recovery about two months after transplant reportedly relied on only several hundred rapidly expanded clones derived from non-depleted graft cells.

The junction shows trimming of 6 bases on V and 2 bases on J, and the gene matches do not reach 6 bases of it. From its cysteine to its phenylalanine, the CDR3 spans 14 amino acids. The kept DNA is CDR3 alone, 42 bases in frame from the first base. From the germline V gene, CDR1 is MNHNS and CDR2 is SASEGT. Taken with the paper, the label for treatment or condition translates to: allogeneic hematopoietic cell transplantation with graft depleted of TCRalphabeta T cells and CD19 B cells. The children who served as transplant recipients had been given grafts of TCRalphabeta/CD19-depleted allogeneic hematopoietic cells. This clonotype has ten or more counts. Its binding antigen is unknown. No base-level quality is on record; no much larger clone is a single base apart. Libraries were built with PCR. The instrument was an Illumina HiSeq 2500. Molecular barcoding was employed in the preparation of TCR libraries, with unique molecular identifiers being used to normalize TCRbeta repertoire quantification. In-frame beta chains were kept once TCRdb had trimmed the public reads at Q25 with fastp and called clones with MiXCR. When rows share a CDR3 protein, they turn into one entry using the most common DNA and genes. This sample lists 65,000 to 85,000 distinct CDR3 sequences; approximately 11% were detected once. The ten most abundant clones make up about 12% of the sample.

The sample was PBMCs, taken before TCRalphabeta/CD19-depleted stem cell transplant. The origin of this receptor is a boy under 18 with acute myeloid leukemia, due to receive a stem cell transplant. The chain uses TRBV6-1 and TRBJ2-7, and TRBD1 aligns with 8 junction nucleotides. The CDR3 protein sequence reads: CASRLGQGAYEQYF. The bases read TGTGCCAGCAGACTAGGACAGGGTGCCTACGAGCAGTACTTC.